Shown below are 2 T cell receptor beta chains from a single sample sequenced in a study of T cell responses to AZD1222 COVID-19 vaccine. Assay: immunoSEQ multiplex PCR; the TCRdb copy retains only in-frame clones and omits some. This repertoire shows about 130,000 clones, roughly 93% found once; its top ten account for around 0.99%. The starting material was peripheral blood, obtained 28 days after the second AZD1222 dose. The receptors derive from an adult who received the AZD1222 COVID-19 vaccine.

The chain employs TRBV9 and TRBJ2-7, with 9 bases lining up with TRBD2. V lost 4 bases to trimming and J lost 6 bases; unmatched junction nucleotides: 11. Germline V gives CDR1 SGDLS, CDR2 YYNGEE. The CDR3 totals 15 residues. CDR3 in amino acids: CASSPHVAGASEQYF. The CDR3 nucleotides are TGTGCCAGCAGCCCCCACGTAGCGGGAGCTTCCGAGCAGTACTTC.

The chain employs TRBV19 and TRBJ2-7; 8 nucleotides match TRBD2. The germline CDR1 and CDR2 sequences are LNHDA and SQIVND (reference sequence). The V segment lost 9 bases and the J segment 1 base; nucleotides outside the gene matches: 5. The length of the CDR3 is 13 residues. In nucleotides, the CDR3 is TGTGCCAGCGCCCGGGGGGGATCCTACGAGCAGTACTTC. Translation gives CASARGGSYEQYF. Together with reference TRBV19 and TRBJ2-7, the CDR3 gives the full variable domain: DGGITQSPKYLFRKEGQNVTLSCEQNLNHDAMYWYRQDPGQGLRLIYYSQIVNDFQKGDIAEGYSVSREKKESFPLTVTSAQKNPTAFYLCASARGGSYEQYFGPGTRLTVT.